The sequence of this TCR beta chain was determined in a study of T cells in Graves' hyperthyroidism and ophthalmopathy. Findings of the study overall: A model using 13 V-J features told ophthalmopathy apart from stable hyperthyroidism.

The CDR3 regions of TCR beta were amplified from RNA transcripts. First-round RT-PCR with HTBI primers amplified the TCR CDR3 region. One entry per CDR3 protein, called by TCRdb with MiXCR from the multiplex PCR reads. The table has some 350,000 distinct CDR3 sequences, approximately 25% seen once. Trimming cost V 5 bases and J 11 bases, with 21 bases left between them. This CDR3 has 14 residues. The germline V gene encodes CDR1 SEHNR and CDR2 FQNEAQ (reference sequence). Hyperthyroidism was newly diagnosed in patients aged 18 to 65 (duration under 2 months). PBMCs came from 7.5 to 10 ml fresh peripheral blood. Of note for this clonotype: Its antigen remains unidentified.

The material sequenced was blood. The receptor's source is a man aged 45-60 years with Graves' hyperthyroidism. V and J are TRBV7-9 and TRBJ1-1; D possibly corresponds to TRBD1 (5 bases). CDR3 in DNA: TGTGCCAGCAGCCCGGACACCGACTCCAAGGGGGCTTTCTTT. Encoded protein: CASSPDTDSKGAFF.